The 13 T cell receptor beta chains below come from one sample, sequenced in a study of blood T cell repertoires in COVID-19. The table came from immunoSEQ multiplex PCR; TCRdb's copy has only in-frame clones and leaves some out. The data contain 95,000 to 150,000 clones, about 83% of them singletons. Sample: peripheral blood. Receptor source: a man between 60 and 75 years old with acute or convalescent COVID-19.

The chain recombines TRBV6-5 with TRBJ2-5; no reliable D call. The ends were cut back, 0 bases at V and 4 bases at J, with 9 bases in the middle. The CDR3 length is 14 residues. Per germline, CDR1 MNHEY and CDR2 SVGAGI. For the CDR3, the DNA is TGTGCCAGCAGTTACTCGGCTAGTTCAGAGACCCAGTACTTC. Translating it yields CASSYSASSETQYF.

This clone was counted many times. The V call is TRBV14, the J call TRBJ1-2; a possible D gene is TRBD1 (6 bases). With 4 bases removed from V and 8 bases from J, the gap between germline ends came to 14 bases. The CDR3 has 13 residues. Per germline, CDR1 SGHDN and CDR2 FVKESK. DNA of the CDR3: TGTGCCAGCAGCCCCCGACAGGAATTCGGCTACACCTTC. It yields the protein CASSPRQEFGYTF.

J is TRBJ2-3 and V is TRBV25-1; TRBD2 agrees at 8 bases. The germline V gene encodes CDR1 MGHDK and CDR2 SYGVNS. V lost 6 bases, J lost 4 bases, and 3 bases stayed unmatched. This CDR3 contains 13 residues. The CDR3 loop is CASRSGSADTQYF. CDR3 DNA: TGTGCCAGCAGAAGCGGGAGTGCAGATACGCAGTATTTT.

Notes on this clone: The sample has other DNA sequences that encode this CDR3 too. The V and J genes are TRBV28 and TRBJ2-7; D gene unclear. Looked up from germline, CDR1 is MDHEN and CDR2 is SYDVKM. This CDR3 contains 11 residues. V lost 6 bases, J lost 3 bases, and 6 bases lay in between. This chain's CDR3 is CASSPLYEQYF. DNA for the CDR3: TGTGCCAGCAGCCCCCTCTACGAGCAGTACTTC.

This chain uses TRBV11-2 with TRBJ2-2, with a possible D match to TRBD2 (5 bases). The length of the CDR3 is 15 residues. Germline loops: CDR1 SGHAT, CDR2 FQNNGV. With 0 bases removed from V and 10 bases from J, the gap between germline ends came to 15 bases. The CDR3 here is CASSLERTLVLELFF. The CDR3 bases are TGTGCCAGCAGCTTAGAAAGGACTCTCGTTTTGGAGCTGTTTTTT.

V usage is TRBV25-1 and J usage is TRBJ1-6; TRBD1 aligns across 7 bases. The germline gives CDR1 MGHDK, CDR2 SYGVNS. Trimming cost V 6 bases and J 7 bases; bases outside gene matches: 9. This CDR3 has 15 amino acids. The CDR3 DNA is TGTGCCAGCAGGGGAGCCCAGGGGGAGAATTCACCCCTCCACTTT. Amino acids: CASRGAQGENSPLHF.

The V and J genes are TRBV7-2 and TRBJ2-5, with a tentative D call TRBD1 (6 bases). There are 14 residues in the CDR3. Per the germline V gene, CDR1 is SGHTA and CDR2 is FQGNSA. The ends were cut back, 1 base at V and 4 bases at J, with 10 bases in the middle. The CDR3 protein is CASSLVRGAETQYF. Written as DNA, the CDR3 is TGTGCCAGCAGCTTAGTCAGGGGCGCAGAGACCCAGTACTTC.

In this sample, this clone turned up once. The CDR3 here is CASSLAVPNSPLHF. The CDR3, as DNA: TGTGCCAGCAGCTTAGCCGTACCAAATTCACCCCTCCACTTT. V is TRBV5-4 and J is TRBJ1-6, with D unresolved. The CDR3 extends over 14 amino acids. V was shortened by 2 bases and J by 7 bases, with 10 bases between the two germline ends. Germline V gene lookup returns CDR1 SGHNT and CDR2 YYREEE (reference sequence).

The sample holds a few counts of this clone. The gene calls are TRBV27 and TRBJ2-1, with TRBD2 identical over 9 bases. CDR1 and CDR2 from the germline V gene are MNHEY and SMNVEV (reference sequence). V shed 2 bases, J shed 7 bases, and the junction held 6 bases outside the gene matches. The CDR3 length is 15 residues. The CDR3 is CASSLAGGPGNEQFF. CDR3 in DNA: TGTGCCAGCAGTTTAGCGGGAGGGCCTGGGAATGAGCAGTTCTTC.

This chain joins TRBV5-1 and TRBJ1-6; TRBD1 agrees at 8 bases. The length of the CDR3 is 15 residues. CDR1 is SGHRS and CDR2 is YFSETQ in the germline V gene. Unmatched junction bases numbered 4, after V lost 1 base and J lost 7 bases. The CDR3 region has the DNA TGCGCCAGCAGCTTGCACGGGGACAGGAATTCACCCCTCCACTTT. It codes for CASSLHGDRNSPLHF.

The chain has TRBV6-5 and TRBJ2-7; 10 nucleotides line up with TRBD1. Germline CDR1 reads MNHEY; CDR2 reads SVGAGI. Trimming removed 7 bases from V and 5 bases from J; junction bases left unmatched: 5. The CDR3 is 13 amino acids. The DNA of the CDR3 is TGTGCCAGCACTAGACAGGGGGCCCACGAGCAGTACTTC. This encodes CASTRQGAHEQYF.

This sequence joins TRBV9 and TRBJ1-5; tentative D call: TRBD1 (5 bases). V lost 3 bases and J 0 bases, leaving 10 bases between the germline ends. This CDR3 region has 15 residues. Germline-derived CDR1 and CDR2 are SGDLS and YYNGEE. The CDR3 loop is CASSAPGISNQPQHF. CDR3 nucleotides: TGTGCCAGCAGCGCTCCAGGGATTAGCAATCAGCCCCAGCATTTT.

This clone was recorded only once. This chain uses TRBV2 with TRBJ2-2; no definite D call. This CDR3 has 14 residues. The germline V gene encodes CDR1 SNHLY and CDR2 FYNNEI. V lost 4 bases and J lost 5, with 11 bases in between. The CDR3 DNA follows: TGTGCCAGCAGTGGTCAGGCGCGAACCGGGGAGCTGTTTTTT. It translates to CASSGQARTGELFF.